Listed here is a single T cell receptor (beta chain). The source of the sample is a study of blood T cells in healthy people across ages. Sample-barcoded 5' priming and a J-beta primer mix drove a second PCR of roughly 7 to 11 cycles. TCRdb reanalysed the 5' RACE reads using MiXCR and keeps one entry per CDR3 protein. The repertoire holds around 1,000,000 distinct CDR3 sequences, with roughly a quarter as singletons. The germline V gene has CDR1 SGHVS and CDR2 FQNEAQ. V was cut by 5 bases and J by 3 bases, with 12 bases left in between. The CDR3 is 14 amino acids. These same data were also listed under a study on T cells of mothers and their children. This second study says: The yield was over 8.5 million TCR beta CDR3 reads from each mother and a few million from each child. Versus unrelated pairs, overlap was slightly higher in related mother-child pairs, without reaching significance.

This sequence joins TRBV7-8 and TRBJ2-3, with unresolved D. The receptor's source is a girl aged 2 to 9 in good health. The sequencing sample was made of blood. For the CDR3, the DNA is TGTGCCAGCAGCACAAGATTCCTGACAGATACGCAGTATTTT. Translated: CASSTRFLTDTQYF.